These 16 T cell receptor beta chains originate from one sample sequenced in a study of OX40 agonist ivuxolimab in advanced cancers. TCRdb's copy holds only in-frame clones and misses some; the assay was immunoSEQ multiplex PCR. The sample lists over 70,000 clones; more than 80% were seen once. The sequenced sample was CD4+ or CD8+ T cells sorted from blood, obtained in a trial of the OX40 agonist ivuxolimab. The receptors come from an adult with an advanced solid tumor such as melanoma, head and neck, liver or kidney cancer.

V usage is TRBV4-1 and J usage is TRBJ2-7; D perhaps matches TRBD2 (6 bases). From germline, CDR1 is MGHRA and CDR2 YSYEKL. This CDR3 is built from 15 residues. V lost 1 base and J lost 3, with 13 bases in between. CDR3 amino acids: CASSQVAGGNYEQYF. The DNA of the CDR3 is TGCGCCAGCAGCCAAGTAGCTGGGGGGAACTACGAGCAGTACTTC.

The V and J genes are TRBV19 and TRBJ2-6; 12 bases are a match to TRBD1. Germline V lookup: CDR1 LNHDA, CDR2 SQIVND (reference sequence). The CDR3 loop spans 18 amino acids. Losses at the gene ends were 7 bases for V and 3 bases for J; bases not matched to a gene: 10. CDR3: CASNDPGQGALGANVLTF. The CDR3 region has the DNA TGTGCCAGTAACGACCCGGGACAGGGGGCGCTTGGGGCCAACGTCCTGACTTTC.

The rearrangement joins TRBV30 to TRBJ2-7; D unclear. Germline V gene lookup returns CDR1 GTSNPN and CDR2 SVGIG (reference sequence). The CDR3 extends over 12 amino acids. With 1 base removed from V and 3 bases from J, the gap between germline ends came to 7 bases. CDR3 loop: CAWSELRYEQYF. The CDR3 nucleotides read TGTGCCTGGAGTGAACTCCGCTACGAGCAGTACTTC.

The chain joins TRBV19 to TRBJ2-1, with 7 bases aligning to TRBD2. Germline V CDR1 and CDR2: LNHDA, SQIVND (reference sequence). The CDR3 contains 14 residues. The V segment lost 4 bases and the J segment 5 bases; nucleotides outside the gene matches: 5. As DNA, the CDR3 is TGTGCCAGTAGTAGGGAGGGCCGGGACAATGAGCAGTTCTTC. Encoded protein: CASSREGRDNEQFF.

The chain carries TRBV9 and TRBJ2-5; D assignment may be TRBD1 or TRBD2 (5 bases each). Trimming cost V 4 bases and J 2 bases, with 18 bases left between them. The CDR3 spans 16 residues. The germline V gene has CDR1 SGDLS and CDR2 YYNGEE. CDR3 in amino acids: CASSKWGSRGQETQYF. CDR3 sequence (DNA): TGTGCCAGCAGCAAATGGGGGTCTAGGGGACAAGAGACCCAGTACTTC.

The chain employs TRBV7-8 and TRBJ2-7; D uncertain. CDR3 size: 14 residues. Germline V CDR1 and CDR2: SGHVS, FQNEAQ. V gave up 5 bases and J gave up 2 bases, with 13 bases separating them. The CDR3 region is CASSPEAQAYEQYF. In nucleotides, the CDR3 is TGTGCCAGCAGCCCCGAGGCGCAGGCCTACGAGCAGTACTTC.

CDR3 residues: CASSPDPGLAGSDTQYF. CDR3 nucleotide sequence: TGTGCCAGCAGTCCGGACCCGGGACTAGCAGGTTCAGATACGCAGTATTTT. This sequence joins TRBV27 and TRBJ2-3; 9 bases are a match to TRBD2. Trimming took 5 bases from V and 4 from J; bases not matched to a gene: 13. In germline, CDR1 is MNHEY, CDR2 SMNVEV (reference sequence). There are 17 residues in the CDR3.

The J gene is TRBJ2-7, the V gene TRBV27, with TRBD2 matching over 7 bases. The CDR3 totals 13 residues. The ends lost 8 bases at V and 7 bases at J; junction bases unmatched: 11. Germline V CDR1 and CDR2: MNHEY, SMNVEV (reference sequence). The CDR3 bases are TGTGCCAGCGGGGGGGGTTGGAGACTGGAGCAGTACTTC. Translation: CASGGGWRLEQYF.

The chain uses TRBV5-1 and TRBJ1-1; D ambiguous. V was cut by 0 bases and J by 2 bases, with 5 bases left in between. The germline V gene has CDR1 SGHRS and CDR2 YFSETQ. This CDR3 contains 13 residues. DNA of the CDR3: TGCGCCAGCAGCTTGGCCGGCAACACTGAAGCTTTCTTT. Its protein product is CASSLAGNTEAFF.

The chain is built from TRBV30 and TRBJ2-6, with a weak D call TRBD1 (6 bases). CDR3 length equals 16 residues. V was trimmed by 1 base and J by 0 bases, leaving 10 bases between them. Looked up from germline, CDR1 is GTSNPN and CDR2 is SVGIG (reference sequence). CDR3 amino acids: CAWSAGHFSGANVLTF. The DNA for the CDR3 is TGTGCCTGGAGTGCGGGACACTTCTCTGGGGCCAACGTCCTGACTTTC.

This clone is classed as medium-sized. The CDR3 sequence is CASSSGNQPQHF. The CDR3 nucleotides are TGCGCCAGCAGCTCGGGCAATCAGCCCCAGCATTTT. The chain uses TRBV4-1 and TRBJ1-5; D not certain. CDR1 and CDR2 from the germline V gene are MGHRA and YSYEKL. The CDR3 is made up of 12 amino acids. V lost 5 bases, J lost 2 bases, and 4 bases lay in between.

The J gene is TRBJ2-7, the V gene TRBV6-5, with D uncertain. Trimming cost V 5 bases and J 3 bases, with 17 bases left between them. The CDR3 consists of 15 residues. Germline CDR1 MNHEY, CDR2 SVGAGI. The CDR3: CASSVGSPVVYEQYF. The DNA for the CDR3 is TGTGCCAGCAGTGTCGGATCGCCGGTCGTCTACGAGCAGTACTTC.

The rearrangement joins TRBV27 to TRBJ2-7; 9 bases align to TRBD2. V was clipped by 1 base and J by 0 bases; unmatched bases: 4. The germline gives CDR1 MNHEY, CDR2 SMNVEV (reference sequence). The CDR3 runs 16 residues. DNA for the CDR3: TGTGCCAGCAGTTTATGGGCGGGGGGGAGCTCCTACGAGCAGTACTTC. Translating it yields CASSLWAGGSSYEQYF.

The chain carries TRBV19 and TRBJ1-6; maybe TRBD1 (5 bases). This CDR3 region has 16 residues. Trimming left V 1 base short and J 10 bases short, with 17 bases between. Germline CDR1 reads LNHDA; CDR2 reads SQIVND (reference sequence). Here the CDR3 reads CASSIVGQGGASPLHF. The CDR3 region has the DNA TGTGCCAGTAGTATAGTTGGCCAGGGCGGGGCGTCACCCCTCCACTTT.

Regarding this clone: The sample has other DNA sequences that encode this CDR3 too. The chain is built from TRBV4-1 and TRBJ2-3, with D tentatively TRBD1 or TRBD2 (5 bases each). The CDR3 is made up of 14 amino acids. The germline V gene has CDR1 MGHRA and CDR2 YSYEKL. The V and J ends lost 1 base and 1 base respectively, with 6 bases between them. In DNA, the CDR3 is TGCGCCAGCAGCCAAGTGGGGGGCACAGATACGCAGTATTTT. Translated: CASSQVGGTDTQYF.

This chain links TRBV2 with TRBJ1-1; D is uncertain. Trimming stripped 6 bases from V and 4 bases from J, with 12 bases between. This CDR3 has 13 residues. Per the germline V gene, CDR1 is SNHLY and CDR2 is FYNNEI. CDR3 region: CASRPDWSTEAFF. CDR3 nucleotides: TGTGCCAGCAGACCCGACTGGAGCACTGAAGCTTTCTTT.